A selection of T cell receptor beta chains follows, all from one sample in a study of early T cells in non-severe SARS-CoV-2 infection. TCRdb reanalysed the 5' RACE reads using MiXCR and keeps one entry per CDR3 protein. The data show 35,000 to 40,000 distinct CDR3 sequences, with almost 6% seen just once and 7.6% held by the top ten. The source material was whole blood. The receptors originated from an adult who was a healthcare worker with PCR-confirmed SARS-CoV-2 infection or an uninfected control (not recorded which). CDR3s include the opening cysteine and the closing phenylalanine or tryptophan. D genes are given only for firm matches.

j_call,d_call,v_call,cdr3_aa
TRBJ2-7,TRBD2,TRBV4-1,CASSQEMAGGLLEHEQYF
TRBJ2-1,TRBD2,TRBV10-1,CASSESIGLADNEQFF
TRBJ2-3,TRBD2,TRBV7-2,CASSRSGRSTDTQYF
TRBJ2-3,NA,TRBV7-8,CASSFGPSTDTQYF
TRBJ2-1,NA,TRBV9,CASSVSGGGWNEQFF
TRBJ1-2,NA,TRBV6-5,CASSYPGTAADGYTF
TRBJ2-7,TRBD2,TRBV12-3/TRBV12-4,CASSLGPSGRYEQYF
TRBJ2-1,NA,TRBV6-5,CASGSMGNEQFF
TRBJ2-1,TRBD2,TRBV27,CASAVLAGGPFNEQFF
TRBJ2-2,TRBD1,TRBV6-6,CASSWGQGRRELFF
TRBJ2-7,NA,TRBV3-1,CASSQAHGGAYEQYF
TRBJ2-2,TRBD1,TRBV2,CASTLRTGHTGELFF
TRBJ2-2,NA,TRBV11-2,CASSLYRNTGELFF
TRBJ2-5,TRBD1,TRBV12-3/TRBV12-4,CAILIFWTGGYQAEETQYF
TRBJ2-1,TRBD2,TRBV29-1,CSVDSSGMYNEQFF